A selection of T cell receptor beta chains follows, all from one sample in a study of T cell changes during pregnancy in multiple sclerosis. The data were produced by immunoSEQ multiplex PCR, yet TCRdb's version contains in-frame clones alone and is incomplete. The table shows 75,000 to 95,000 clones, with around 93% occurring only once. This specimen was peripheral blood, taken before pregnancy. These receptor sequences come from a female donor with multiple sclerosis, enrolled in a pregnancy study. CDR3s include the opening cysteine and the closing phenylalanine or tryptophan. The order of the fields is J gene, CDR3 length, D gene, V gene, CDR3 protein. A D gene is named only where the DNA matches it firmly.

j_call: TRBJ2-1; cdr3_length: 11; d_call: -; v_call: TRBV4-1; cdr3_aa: CASSEAYEQFF
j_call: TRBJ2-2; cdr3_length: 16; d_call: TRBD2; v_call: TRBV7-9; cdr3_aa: CASSPPGLAGPGELFF
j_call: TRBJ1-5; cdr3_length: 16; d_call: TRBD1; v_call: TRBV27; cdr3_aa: CASSSGQGGWMRPQHF
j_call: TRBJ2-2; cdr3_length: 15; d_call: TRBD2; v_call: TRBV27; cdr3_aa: CASSLAGGSPGELFF
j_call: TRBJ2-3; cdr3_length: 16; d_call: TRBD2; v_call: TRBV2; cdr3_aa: CALQRASGTNTDTQYF
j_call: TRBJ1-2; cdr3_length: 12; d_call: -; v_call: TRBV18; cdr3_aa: CASSPVADGYTF
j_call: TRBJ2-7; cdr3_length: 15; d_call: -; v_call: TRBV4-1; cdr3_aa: CASSQPTEKKYEQYF
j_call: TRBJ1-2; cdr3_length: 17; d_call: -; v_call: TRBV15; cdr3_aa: CATSRVTDRLRGYGYTF
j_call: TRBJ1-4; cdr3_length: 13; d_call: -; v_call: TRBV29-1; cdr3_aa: CSVDQGSGEKLFF
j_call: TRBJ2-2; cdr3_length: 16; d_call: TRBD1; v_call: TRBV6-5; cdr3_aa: CASSYSWTGQAGELFF
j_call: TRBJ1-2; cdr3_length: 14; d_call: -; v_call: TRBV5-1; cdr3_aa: CASSLDPGGYGYTF
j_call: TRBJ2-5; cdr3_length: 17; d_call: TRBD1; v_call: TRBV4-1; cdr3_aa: CASSQVLQGEFGETQYF
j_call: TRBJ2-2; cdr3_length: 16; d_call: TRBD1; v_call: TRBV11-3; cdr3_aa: CASSLDHGTGTEELFF
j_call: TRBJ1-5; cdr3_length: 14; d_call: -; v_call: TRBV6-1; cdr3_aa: CATGGLFSDQPQHF
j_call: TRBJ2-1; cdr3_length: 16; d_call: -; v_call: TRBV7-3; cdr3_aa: CASSLNSGLHYNEQFF
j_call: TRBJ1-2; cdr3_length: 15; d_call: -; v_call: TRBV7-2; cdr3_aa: CASSSAGGVAYGYTF
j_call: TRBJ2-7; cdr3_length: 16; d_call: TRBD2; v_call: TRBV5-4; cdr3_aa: CASSEGVAGNVYEQYF
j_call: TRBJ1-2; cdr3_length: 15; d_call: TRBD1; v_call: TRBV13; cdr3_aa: CASSTYRGHGYGYTF
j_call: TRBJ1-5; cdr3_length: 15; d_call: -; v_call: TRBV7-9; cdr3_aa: CASSPTGGVNQPQHF
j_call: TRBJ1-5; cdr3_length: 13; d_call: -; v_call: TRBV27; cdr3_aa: CASSPGVLKPQHF
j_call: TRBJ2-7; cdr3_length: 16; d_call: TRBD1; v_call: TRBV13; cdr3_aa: CASSSRQGRTPYEQYF
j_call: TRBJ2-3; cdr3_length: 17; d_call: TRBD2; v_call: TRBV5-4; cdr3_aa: CASSLDPSGGAADTQYF
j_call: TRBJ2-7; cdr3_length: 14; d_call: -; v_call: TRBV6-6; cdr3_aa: CASSYSRGTYEQYF
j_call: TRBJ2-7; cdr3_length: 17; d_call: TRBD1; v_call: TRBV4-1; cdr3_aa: CASSPRRQGAGTYEQYF
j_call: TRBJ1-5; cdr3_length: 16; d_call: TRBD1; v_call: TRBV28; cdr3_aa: CASSLLDRGKRQPQHF
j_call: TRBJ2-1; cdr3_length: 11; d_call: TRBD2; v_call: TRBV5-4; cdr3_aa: CETSRAYEQFF
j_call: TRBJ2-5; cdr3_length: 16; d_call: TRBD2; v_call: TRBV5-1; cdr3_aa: CASSPTSGGGRETQYF
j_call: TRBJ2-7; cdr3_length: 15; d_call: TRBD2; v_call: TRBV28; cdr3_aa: CASKRKLAASYEQYF
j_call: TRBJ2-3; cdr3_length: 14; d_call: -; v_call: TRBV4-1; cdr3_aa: CASSQDYTADTQYF
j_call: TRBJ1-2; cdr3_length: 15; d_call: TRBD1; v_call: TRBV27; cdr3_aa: CASGVPGQGNYGYTF
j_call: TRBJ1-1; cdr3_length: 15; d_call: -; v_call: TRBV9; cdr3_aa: CASSVVSFENTEAFF
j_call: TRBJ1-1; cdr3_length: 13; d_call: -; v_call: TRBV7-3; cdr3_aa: CASSLRQNTEAFF
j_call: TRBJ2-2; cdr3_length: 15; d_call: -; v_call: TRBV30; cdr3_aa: CAWIGAGINTGELFF
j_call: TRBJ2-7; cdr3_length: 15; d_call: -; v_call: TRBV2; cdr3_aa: CASSEAGASTYEQYF
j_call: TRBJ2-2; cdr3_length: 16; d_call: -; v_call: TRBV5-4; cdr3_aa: CASRAGKQGITGELFF
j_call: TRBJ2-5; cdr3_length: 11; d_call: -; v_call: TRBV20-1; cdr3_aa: CSAKPQETQYF
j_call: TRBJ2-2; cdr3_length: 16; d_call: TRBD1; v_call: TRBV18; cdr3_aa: CASSRRTGGADGELFF
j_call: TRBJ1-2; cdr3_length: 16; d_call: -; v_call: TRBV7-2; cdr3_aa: CASSWGGSTRHYGYTF
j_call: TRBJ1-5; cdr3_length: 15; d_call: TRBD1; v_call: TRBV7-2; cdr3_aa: CASSPGQGGYQPQHF
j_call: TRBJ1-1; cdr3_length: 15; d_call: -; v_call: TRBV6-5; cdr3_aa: CASSGWSNQNTEAFF
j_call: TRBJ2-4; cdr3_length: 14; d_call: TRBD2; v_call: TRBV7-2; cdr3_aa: CASSTAGVGDIQYF
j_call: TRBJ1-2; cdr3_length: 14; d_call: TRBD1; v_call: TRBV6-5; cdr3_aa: CASSYEGQGGGYTF
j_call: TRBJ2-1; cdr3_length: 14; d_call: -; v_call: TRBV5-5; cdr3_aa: CASSLANREDEQFF
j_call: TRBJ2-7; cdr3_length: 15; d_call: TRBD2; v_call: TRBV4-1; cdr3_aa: CASSSGTSGRYEQYF
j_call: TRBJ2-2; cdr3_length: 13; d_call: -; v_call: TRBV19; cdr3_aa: CASNNRNTGELFF
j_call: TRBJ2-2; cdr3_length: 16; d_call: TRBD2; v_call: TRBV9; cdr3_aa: CASGLEREAITGELFF
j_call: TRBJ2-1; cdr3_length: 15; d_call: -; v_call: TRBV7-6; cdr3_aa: CASSSDRSSYNEQFF
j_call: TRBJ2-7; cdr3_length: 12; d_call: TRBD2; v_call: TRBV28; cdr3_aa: CATGLAGDEQYF
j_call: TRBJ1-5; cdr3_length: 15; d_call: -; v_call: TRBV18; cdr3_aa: CASSPTGLGNQPQHF
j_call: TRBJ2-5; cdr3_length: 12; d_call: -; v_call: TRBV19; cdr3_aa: CASTRGSKTQYF
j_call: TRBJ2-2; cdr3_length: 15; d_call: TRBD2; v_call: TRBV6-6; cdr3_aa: CASMALAGNTGELFF
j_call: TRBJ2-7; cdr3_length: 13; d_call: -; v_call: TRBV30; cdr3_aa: CAWRSTREGEQYF